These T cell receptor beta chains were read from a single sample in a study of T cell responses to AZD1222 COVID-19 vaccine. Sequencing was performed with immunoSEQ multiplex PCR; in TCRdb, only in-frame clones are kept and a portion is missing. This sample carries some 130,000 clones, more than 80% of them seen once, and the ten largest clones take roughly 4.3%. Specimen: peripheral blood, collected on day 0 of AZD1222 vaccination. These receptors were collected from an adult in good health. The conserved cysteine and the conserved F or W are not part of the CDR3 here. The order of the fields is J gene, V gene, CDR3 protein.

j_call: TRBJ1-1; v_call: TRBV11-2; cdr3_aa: ASSSRGGKNTEAF
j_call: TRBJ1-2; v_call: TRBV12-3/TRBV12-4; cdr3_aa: ASTFGTRDGYT
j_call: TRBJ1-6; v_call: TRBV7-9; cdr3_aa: ASSPGQGKHSPLH
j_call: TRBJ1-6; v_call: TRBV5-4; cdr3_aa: ASSSRGGANNSPLH
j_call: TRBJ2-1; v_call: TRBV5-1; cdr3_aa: ASRIKAGGYNEQF
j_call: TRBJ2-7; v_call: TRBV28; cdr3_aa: ASRHRRSGAPYEQY
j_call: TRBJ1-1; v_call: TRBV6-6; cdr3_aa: ATKLGAGSMNTEAF
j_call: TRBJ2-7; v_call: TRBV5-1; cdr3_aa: ASSLEGTIYEQY
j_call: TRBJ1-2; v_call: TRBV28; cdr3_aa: ASRTNYGYT
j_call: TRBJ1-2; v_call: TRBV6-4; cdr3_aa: ASSPGQGVYGYT
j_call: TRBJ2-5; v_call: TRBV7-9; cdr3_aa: ASSSSGPGETQY
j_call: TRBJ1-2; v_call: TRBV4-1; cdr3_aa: ASSQESQGRYGYT
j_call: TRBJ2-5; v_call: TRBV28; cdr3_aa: ASSRGLAGSETQY
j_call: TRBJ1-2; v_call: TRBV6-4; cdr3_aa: ASRRTADYGYT
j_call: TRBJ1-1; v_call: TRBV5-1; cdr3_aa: ASSLGEPEAEAF
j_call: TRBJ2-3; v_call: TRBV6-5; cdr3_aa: ASSYRDRGTDTQY
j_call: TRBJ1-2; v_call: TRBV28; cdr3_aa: ATSGGYGYT
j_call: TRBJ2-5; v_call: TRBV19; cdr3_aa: ASSRDRGPQETQY
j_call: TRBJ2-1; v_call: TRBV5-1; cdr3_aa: ASSLGTGTNEQF
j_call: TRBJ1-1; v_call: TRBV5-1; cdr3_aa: ASSVTTNTEAF
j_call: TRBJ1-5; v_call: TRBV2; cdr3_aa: ASSERVQKTQPQH
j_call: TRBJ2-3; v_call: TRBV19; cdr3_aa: ASSRGQVGTDTQY
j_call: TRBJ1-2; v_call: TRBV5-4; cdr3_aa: ASSYPDSLYGYT
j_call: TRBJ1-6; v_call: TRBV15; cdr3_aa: ATQTGLEPLH
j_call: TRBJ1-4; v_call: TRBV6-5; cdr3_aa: ASRRGATNEKLF
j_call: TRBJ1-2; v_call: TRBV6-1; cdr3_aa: ASSSESRQGKGYT
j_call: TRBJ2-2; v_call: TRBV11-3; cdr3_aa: ASSLGDRNTGELF
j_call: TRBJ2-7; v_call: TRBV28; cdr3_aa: ASSTLLTGKQY
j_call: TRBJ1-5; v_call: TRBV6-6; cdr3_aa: ASSYSGTGVIQPQH
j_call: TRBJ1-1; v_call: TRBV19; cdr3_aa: ASKGTGGRLGTEAF
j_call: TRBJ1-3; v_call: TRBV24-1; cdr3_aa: ATSDRRRISGNTIY
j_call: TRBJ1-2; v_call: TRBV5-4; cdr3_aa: ASSAGGANYGYT
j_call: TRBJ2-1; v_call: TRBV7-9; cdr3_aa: ASSQAGDQGMVALNEQF
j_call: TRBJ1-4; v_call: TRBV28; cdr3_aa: ASSLGEKLF
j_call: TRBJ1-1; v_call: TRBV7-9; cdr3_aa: ASSLDPGRRGTEAF
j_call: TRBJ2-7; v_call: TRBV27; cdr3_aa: ASSPLGTHTYYEQY
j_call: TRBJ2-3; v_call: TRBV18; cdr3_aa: ASSPGRGRTDTQY
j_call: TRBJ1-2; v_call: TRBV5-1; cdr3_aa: ASSLGRGATNYGYT
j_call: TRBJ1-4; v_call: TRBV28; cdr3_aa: ASSLGTGQSTNEKLF
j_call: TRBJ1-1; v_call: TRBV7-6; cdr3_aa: ASSLVQGINTEAF
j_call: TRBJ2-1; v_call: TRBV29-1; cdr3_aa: SVPGTGTGRSYEQF
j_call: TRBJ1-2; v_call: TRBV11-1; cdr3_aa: ASSLGELGYT
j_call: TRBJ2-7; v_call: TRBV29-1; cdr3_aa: SVTPQAGLTYEQY
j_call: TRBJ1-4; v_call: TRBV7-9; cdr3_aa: ASSDTGGANEKLF
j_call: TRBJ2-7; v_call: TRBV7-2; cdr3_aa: ASSVQGGTYEQY
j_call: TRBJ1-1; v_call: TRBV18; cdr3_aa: ASSPNPIFTNTEAF
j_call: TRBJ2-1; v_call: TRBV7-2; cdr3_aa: ASSLGTSGEQF
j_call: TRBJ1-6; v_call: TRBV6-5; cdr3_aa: ASTRQAHSPLH
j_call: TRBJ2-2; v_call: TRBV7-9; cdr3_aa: ASSSQGTGELF
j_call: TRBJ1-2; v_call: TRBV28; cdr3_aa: ASSLPGQGGYT
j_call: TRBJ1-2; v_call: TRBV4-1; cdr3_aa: ASSQDRGRGSDGYT
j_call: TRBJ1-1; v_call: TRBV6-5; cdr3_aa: ASSKGQTGGTEAF
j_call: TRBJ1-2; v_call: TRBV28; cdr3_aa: ASGLEGQGNYGYT